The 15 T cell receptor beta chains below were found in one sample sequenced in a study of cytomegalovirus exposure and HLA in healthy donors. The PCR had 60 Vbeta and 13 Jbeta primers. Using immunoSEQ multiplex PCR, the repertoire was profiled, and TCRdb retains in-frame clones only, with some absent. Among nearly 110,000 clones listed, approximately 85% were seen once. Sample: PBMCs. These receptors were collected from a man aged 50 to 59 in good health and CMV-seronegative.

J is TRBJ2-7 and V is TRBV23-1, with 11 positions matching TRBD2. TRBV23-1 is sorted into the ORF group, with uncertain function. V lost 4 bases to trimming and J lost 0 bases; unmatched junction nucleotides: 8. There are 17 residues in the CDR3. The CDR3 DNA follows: TGCGCCAGCAGTCGAAAGGGACTAGCGGAAAGCTCCTACGAGCAGTACGTC. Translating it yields CASSRKGLAESSYEQYV.

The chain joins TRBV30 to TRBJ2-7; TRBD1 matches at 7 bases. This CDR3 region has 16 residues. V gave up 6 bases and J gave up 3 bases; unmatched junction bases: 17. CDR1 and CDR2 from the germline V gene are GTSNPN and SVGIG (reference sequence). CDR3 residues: CACSRKAGGSSYEQYF. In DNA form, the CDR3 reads TGTGCCTGTAGCAGAAAGGCAGGGGGTTCCAGCTACGAGCAGTACTTC. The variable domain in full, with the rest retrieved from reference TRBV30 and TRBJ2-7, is SQTIHQWPATLVQPVGSPLSLECTVEGTSNPNLYWYRQAAGRGLQLLFYSVGIGQISSEVPQNLSASRPQDRQFILSSKKLLLSDSGFYLCACSRKAGGSSYEQYFGPGTRLTVT.

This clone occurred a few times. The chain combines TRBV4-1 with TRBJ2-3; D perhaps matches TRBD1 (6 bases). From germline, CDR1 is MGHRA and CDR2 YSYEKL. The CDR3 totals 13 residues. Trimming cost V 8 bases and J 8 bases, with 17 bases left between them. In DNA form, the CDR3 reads TGCGCCAGCGAGAACCTACAGGACAGTACGCAGTATTTT. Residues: CASENLQDSTQYF.

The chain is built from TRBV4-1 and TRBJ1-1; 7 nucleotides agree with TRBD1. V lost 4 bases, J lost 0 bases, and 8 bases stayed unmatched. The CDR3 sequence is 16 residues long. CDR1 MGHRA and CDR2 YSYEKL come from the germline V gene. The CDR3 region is CASSRRDSLMNTEAFF. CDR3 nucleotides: TGCGCCAGCAGCCGTCGGGACAGTCTGATGAACACTGAAGCTTTCTTT.

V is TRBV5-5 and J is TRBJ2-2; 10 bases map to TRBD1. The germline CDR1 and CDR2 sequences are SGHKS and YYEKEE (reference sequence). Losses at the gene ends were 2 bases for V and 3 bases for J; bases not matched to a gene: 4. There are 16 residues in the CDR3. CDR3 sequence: CASSLDRGPDTGELFF. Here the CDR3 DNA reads TGTGCCAGCAGCTTAGACAGGGGGCCGGACACCGGGGAGCTGTTTTTT.

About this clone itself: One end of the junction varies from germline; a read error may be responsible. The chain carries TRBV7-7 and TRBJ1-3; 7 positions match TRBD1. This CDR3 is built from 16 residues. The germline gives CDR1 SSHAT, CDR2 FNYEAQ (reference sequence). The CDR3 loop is CASSLGGLGSGNTIYF. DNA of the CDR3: TGTGCTAGCAGCTTAGGGGGCCTGGGCTCTGGAAACACCATATATTTT.

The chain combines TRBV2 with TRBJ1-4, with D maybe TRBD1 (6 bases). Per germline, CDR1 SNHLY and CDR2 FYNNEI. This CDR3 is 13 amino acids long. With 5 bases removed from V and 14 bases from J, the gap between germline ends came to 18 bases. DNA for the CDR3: TGTGCCAGCAGTACCACAGGGCCCCTTAACCTGTTTTTT. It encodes CASSTTGPLNLFF.

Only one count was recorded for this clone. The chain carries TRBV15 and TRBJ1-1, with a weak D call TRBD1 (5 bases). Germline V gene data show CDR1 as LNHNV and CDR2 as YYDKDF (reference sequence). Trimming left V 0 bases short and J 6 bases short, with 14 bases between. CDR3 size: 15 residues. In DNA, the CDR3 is TGTGCCACCAGCAGAGAGACAGCAGGGTTTGCTGAAGCTTTCTTT. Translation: CATSRETAGFAEAFF. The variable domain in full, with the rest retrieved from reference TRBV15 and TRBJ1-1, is DAMVIQNPRYQVTQFGKPVTLSCSQTLNHNVMYWYQQKSSQAPKLLFHYYDKDFNNEADTPDNFQSRRPNTSFCFLDIRSPGLGDTAMYLCATSRETAGFAEAFFGQGTRLTVV.

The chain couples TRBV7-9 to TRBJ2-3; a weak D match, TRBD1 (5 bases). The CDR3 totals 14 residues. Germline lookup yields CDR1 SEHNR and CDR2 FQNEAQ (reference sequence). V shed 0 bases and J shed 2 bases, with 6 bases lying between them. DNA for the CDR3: TGTGCCAGCAGCTTAGCGACAGCCACAGATACGCAGTATTTT. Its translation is CASSLATATDTQYF. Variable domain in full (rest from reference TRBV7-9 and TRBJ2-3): DTGVSQNPRHKITKRGQNVTFRCDPISEHNRLYWYRQTLGQGPEFLTYFQNEAQLEKSRLLSDRFSAERPKGSFSTLEIQRTEQGDSAMYLCASSLATATDTQYFGPGTRLTVL.

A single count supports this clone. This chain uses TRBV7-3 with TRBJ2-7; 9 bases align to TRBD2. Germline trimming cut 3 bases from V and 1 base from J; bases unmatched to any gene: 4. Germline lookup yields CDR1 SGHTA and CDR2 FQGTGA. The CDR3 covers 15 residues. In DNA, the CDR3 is TGTGCCAGCAGCTTGGTAGCGGGGGAGTCCTACGAGCAGTACTTC. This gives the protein CASSLVAGESYEQYF.

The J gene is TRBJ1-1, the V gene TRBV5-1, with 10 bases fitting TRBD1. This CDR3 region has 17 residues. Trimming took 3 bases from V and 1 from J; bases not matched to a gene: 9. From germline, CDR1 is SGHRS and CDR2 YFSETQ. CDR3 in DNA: TGCGCCAGCAGCTCTTCCTTTGGGACAGGGGAGAACACTGAAGCTTTCTTT. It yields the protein CASSSSFGTGENTEAFF.

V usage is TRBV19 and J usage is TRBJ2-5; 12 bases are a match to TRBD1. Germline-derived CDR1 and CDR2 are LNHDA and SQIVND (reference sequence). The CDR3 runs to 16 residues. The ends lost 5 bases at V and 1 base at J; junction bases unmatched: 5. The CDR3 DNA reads TGTGCCAGTAGTGTCGGGACAGGGGGCCTCCAAGAGACCCAGTACTTC. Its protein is CASSVGTGGLQETQYF.

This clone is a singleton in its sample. This chain's CDR3 is CASSYGDRNQPQHF. CDR3 nucleotides: TGTGCCAGCAGTTACGGGGACAGGAATCAGCCCCAGCATTTT. This chain joins TRBV6-5 and TRBJ1-5; 8 bases are shared with TRBD1. Looked up from germline, CDR1 is MNHEY and CDR2 is SVGAGI. The CDR3 length is 14 residues. V gave up 2 bases and J gave up 4 bases; unmatched junction bases: 1.

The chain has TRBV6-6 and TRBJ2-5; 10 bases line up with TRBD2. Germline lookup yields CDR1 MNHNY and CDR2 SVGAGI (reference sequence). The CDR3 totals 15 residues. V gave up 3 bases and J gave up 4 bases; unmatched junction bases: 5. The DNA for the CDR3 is TGTGCCAGCAGTTATGGTAGCGGGGGGCGAGAGACCCAGTACTTC. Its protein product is CASSYGSGGRETQYF.

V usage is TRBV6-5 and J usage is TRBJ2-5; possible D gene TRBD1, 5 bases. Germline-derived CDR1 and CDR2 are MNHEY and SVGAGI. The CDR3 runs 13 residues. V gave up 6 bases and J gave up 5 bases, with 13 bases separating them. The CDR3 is CASSRDSTETQYF. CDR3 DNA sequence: TGTGCCAGCAGCAGGGATAGTACGGAGACCCAGTACTTC.